Listed below are T cell receptor beta chains from one sample, sequenced in a study of CD8 T cells in ankylosing spondylitis. MiXCR, applied by TCRdb to the 5' RACE reads, yields one record per CDR3 protein. The table has fewer than 250,000 distinct CDR3 sequences, over 9.5% seen once. The sequenced material came from blood, either unsorted or a sorted T cell fraction (not recorded which). The receptors derive from a male donor with ankylosing spondylitis or in good health (not recorded which). Each CDR3 is given with its conserved first and last residue. Each record gives: J gene, clone size, D gene, V gene, CDR3 protein, CDR3 DNA. D genes are given only for firm matches. Clone sizes are given selectively: once, few, many, or a class where the clone is expanded.

J gene: TRBJ2-3
clone size: NA
D gene: TRBD2
V gene: TRBV5-4
CDR3 protein: CASSRDELAGADTQYF
CDR3 DNA: TGTGCCAGCAGCCGGGATGAACTAGCGGGAGCAGATACGCAGTATTTT

J gene: TRBJ2-7
clone size: many
D gene: TRBD2
V gene: TRBV27
CDR3 protein: CASSLSGTSASWQYF
CDR3 DNA: TGTGCCAGCAGTTTATCGGGGACTAGCGCCTCTTGGCAGTACTTC

J gene: TRBJ2-2
clone size: many
D gene: NA
V gene: TRBV15
CDR3 protein: CATSRSDRGTGELFF
CDR3 DNA: TGTGCCACCAGCAGATCGGACCGAGGAACCGGGGAGCTGTTTTTT

J gene: TRBJ2-1
clone size: many
D gene: NA
V gene: TRBV10-3
CDR3 protein: CAISGRDVGLEVEQFF
CDR3 DNA: TGTGCCATCAGTGGCAGGGATGTTGGACTCGAGGTTGAGCAGTTCTTC

J gene: TRBJ2-1
clone size: many
D gene: TRBD1
V gene: TRBV5-1
CDR3 protein: CASSSQGGQGWNEQFF
CDR3 DNA: TGCGCCAGCAGCTCCCAAGGGGGACAGGGGTGGAATGAGCAGTTCTTC

J gene: TRBJ1-1
clone size: many
D gene: NA
V gene: TRBV14
CDR3 protein: CASSQSDRMNTEAFF
CDR3 DNA: TGTGCCAGCAGCCAGTCTGACAGGATGAACACTGAAGCTTTCTTT

J gene: TRBJ2-1
clone size: NA
D gene: TRBD2
V gene: TRBV10-1
CDR3 protein: CASSESTGGNEQFF
CDR3 DNA: TGCGCCAGCAGTGAGTCAACGGGGGGCAATGAGCAGTTCTTC

J gene: TRBJ2-1
clone size: many
D gene: TRBD2
V gene: TRBV4-1
CDR3 protein: CASSQDPLAGGIDEQFF
CDR3 DNA: TGCGCCAGCAGCCAAGATCCCCTAGCGGGAGGGATCGATGAGCAGTTCTTC

J gene: TRBJ2-3
clone size: many
D gene: NA
V gene: TRBV7-8
CDR3 protein: CASSAALALSTDTQYF
CDR3 DNA: TGTGCCAGCAGCGCAGCGCTAGCGTTAAGCACAGATACGCAGTATTTT

J gene: TRBJ1-2
clone size: NA
D gene: NA
V gene: TRBV27
CDR3 protein: CASSWGGRAGIYGYTF
CDR3 DNA: TGTGCCAGCAGTTGGGGGGGTCGGGCCGGAATCTATGGCTACACCTTC

J gene: TRBJ2-4
clone size: many
D gene: NA
V gene: TRBV20-1
CDR3 protein: CSAPWQGRNIQYF
CDR3 DNA: TGCAGTGCCCCCTGGCAGGGCCGAAACATTCAGTACTTC

J gene: TRBJ2-2
clone size: NA
D gene: TRBD1
V gene: TRBV5-1
CDR3 protein: CASSLMGTGGSGELFF
CDR3 DNA: TGCGCCAGCAGCCTGATGGGGACAGGGGGCTCCGGGGAGCTGTTTTTT

J gene: TRBJ2-1
clone size: few
D gene: NA
V gene: TRBV5-1
CDR3 protein: CASSLERGDNEQFF
CDR3 DNA: TGCGCCAGCAGCTTGGAAAGGGGGGACAATGAGCAGTTCTTC

J gene: TRBJ2-1
clone size: many
D gene: NA
V gene: TRBV6-1
CDR3 protein: CASSETGVASYNEQFF
CDR3 DNA: TGTGCCAGCAGTGAGACGGGGGTCGCGTCCTACAATGAGCAGTTCTTC

J gene: TRBJ2-3
clone size: many
D gene: TRBD2
V gene: TRBV6-1
CDR3 protein: CASRDVIAGADTQYF
CDR3 DNA: TGTGCCAGCAGGGATGTTATAGCGGGGGCAGATACGCAGTATTTT

J gene: TRBJ2-3
clone size: NA
D gene: TRBD1
V gene: TRBV18
CDR3 protein: CASSPLRDRVSDTQYF
CDR3 DNA: TGTGCCAGCTCACCACTCCGGGACAGGGTGTCAGATACGCAGTATTTT

J gene: TRBJ2-7
clone size: many
D gene: NA
V gene: TRBV3-1
CDR3 protein: CASSQGHRVADEQYF
CDR3 DNA: TGTGCCAGCAGCCAAGGCCACAGGGTCGCCGACGAGCAGTACTTC

J gene: TRBJ1-2
clone size: many
D gene: NA
V gene: TRBV16
CDR3 protein: CASSQSGAATRGGYTF
CDR3 DNA: TGTGCCAGCAGCCAATCGGGGGCAGCCACCCGGGGGGGCTACACCTTC

J gene: TRBJ2-3
clone size: many
D gene: NA
V gene: TRBV5-1
CDR3 protein: CASSLGTRDTQYF
CDR3 DNA: TGCGCCAGCAGCTTGGGTACGCGGGATACGCAGTATTTT

J gene: TRBJ1-1
clone size: many
D gene: TRBD1
V gene: TRBV12-5
CDR3 protein: CASWVGGMNTEAFF
CDR3 DNA: TGTGCTAGTTGGGTAGGGGGCATGAACACTGAAGCTTTCTTT

J gene: TRBJ1-3
clone size: many
D gene: NA
V gene: TRBV5-1
CDR3 protein: CASRGLDTIYF
CDR3 DNA: TGCGCCAGCCGTGGGCTAGACACCATATATTTT

J gene: TRBJ1-2
clone size: few
D gene: NA
V gene: TRBV11-2
CDR3 protein: CASSLLLDGSGYTF
CDR3 DNA: TGTGCCAGCAGCCTACTACTGGATGGTAGTGGCTACACCTTC

J gene: TRBJ1-1
clone size: many
D gene: NA
V gene: TRBV6-1
CDR3 protein: CASNERSPSTEAFF
CDR3 DNA: TGTGCCAGCAACGAACGTTCGCCCTCGACTGAAGCTTTCTTT

J gene: TRBJ2-2
clone size: many
D gene: TRBD2
V gene: TRBV20-1
CDR3 protein: CSASGTFTGELFF
CDR3 DNA: TGCAGCGCCAGCGGGACTTTCACCGGGGAGCTGTTTTTT

J gene: TRBJ2-2
clone size: NA
D gene: NA
V gene: TRBV12-3/TRBV12-4
CDR3 protein: CASSLISGGEGGELFF
CDR3 DNA: TGTGCCAGCAGTTTAATTTCCGGGGGAGAAGGCGGGGAGCTGTTTTTT

J gene: TRBJ2-7
clone size: many
D gene: NA
V gene: TRBV4-2
CDR3 protein: CASSQGELAHYEQYF
CDR3 DNA: TGTGCCAGCAGCCAAGGGGAGCTAGCCCACTACGAGCAGTACTTC

J gene: TRBJ2-3
clone size: NA
D gene: TRBD1
V gene: TRBV19
CDR3 protein: CVSTTTGGPRDTQYF
CDR3 DNA: TGTGTCAGTACTACGACAGGGGGTCCCCGTGATACGCAGTATTTT

J gene: TRBJ2-1
clone size: many
D gene: TRBD2
V gene: TRBV15
CDR3 protein: CATSRDPAGEYNEQFF
CDR3 DNA: TGTGCCACCAGCAGAGATCCGGCGGGGGAATACAATGAGCAGTTCTTC

J gene: TRBJ1-2
clone size: many
D gene: NA
V gene: TRBV30
CDR3 protein: CAWSVGQHGNYGYTF
CDR3 DNA: TGTGCCTGGAGTGTTGGACAGCACGGGAACTATGGCTACACCTTC

J gene: TRBJ2-6
clone size: NA
D gene: NA
V gene: TRBV12-3/TRBV12-4
CDR3 protein: CASSSLAPTSGANVLTF
CDR3 DNA: TGTGCCAGCAGCTCACTAGCCCCAACCTCTGGGGCCAACGTCCTGACTTTC

J gene: TRBJ1-2
clone size: many
D gene: NA
V gene: TRBV12-3/TRBV12-4
CDR3 protein: CASSLDGYTF
CDR3 DNA: TGTGCCAGCAGTTTAGACGGCTACACCTTC

J gene: TRBJ2-7
clone size: NA
D gene: NA
V gene: TRBV5-6
CDR3 protein: CASSFTAGASYEQYF
CDR3 DNA: TGTGCCAGCAGCTTTACCGCCGGGGCTTCCTACGAGCAGTACTTC

J gene: TRBJ1-5
clone size: many
D gene: NA
V gene: TRBV12-3/TRBV12-4
CDR3 protein: CASSLRENQPQHF
CDR3 DNA: TGTGCCAGCAGTTTAAGGGAAAATCAGCCCCAGCATTTT

J gene: TRBJ1-1
clone size: many
D gene: NA
V gene: TRBV29-1
CDR3 protein: CSVGEGYAEAFF
CDR3 DNA: TGCAGCGTTGGGGAAGGGTACGCTGAAGCTTTCTTT

J gene: TRBJ2-1
clone size: many
D gene: NA
V gene: TRBV9
CDR3 protein: CASSVAGASSYNEQFF
CDR3 DNA: TGTGCCAGCAGCGTAGCGGGGGCGAGCTCCTACAATGAGCAGTTCTTC

J gene: TRBJ2-1
clone size: NA
D gene: TRBD2
V gene: TRBV3-1
CDR3 protein: CASSQEAGGPHEQFF
CDR3 DNA: TGTGCCAGCAGCCAAGAAGCGGGGGGGCCCCATGAGCAGTTCTTC

J gene: TRBJ2-5
clone size: many
D gene: NA
V gene: TRBV3-1
CDR3 protein: CASSQDPRSLETQYF
CDR3 DNA: TGTGCCAGCAGCCAAGATCCCAGAAGCTTGGAGACCCAGTACTTC

J gene: TRBJ1-1
clone size: many
D gene: TRBD1
V gene: TRBV12-3/TRBV12-4
CDR3 protein: CASSLGQFNTEAFF
CDR3 DNA: TGTGCCAGCAGTTTGGGACAGTTTAACACTGAAGCTTTCTTT

J gene: TRBJ2-1
clone size: many
D gene: TRBD1
V gene: TRBV12-5
CDR3 protein: CASALDRWNEQFF
CDR3 DNA: TGTGCTAGTGCCTTGGACAGGTGGAATGAGCAGTTCTTC

J gene: TRBJ2-5
clone size: few
D gene: TRBD1
V gene: TRBV5-1
CDR3 protein: CASSPGQLPLETQYF
CDR3 DNA: TGCGCCAGCAGCCCGGGACAGCTCCCCTTAGAGACCCAGTACTTC

J gene: TRBJ1-6
clone size: NA
D gene: NA
V gene: TRBV3-1
CDR3 protein: CASSQRSTNSPLHF
CDR3 DNA: TGTGCCAGCAGCCAAAGGTCCACTAATTCACCCCTCCACTTT

J gene: TRBJ2-7
clone size: NA
D gene: NA
V gene: TRBV5-1
CDR3 protein: CASSFGAYSYEQYF
CDR3 DNA: TGCGCCAGCAGCTTCGGGGCATACTCCTACGAGCAGTACTTC

J gene: TRBJ2-1
clone size: many
D gene: TRBD2
V gene: TRBV7-4
CDR3 protein: CASSSRTSGSRHEQFF
CDR3 DNA: TGTGCCAGCAGCTCACGGACTAGCGGGAGCCGGCATGAGCAGTTCTTC

J gene: TRBJ2-1
clone size: many
D gene: NA
V gene: TRBV5-1
CDR3 protein: CASSPSRGEQFF
CDR3 DNA: TGCGCCAGCAGCCCGAGCAGGGGTGAGCAGTTCTTC

J gene: TRBJ2-3
clone size: many
D gene: NA
V gene: TRBV5-1
CDR3 protein: CASTPTGATDTQYF
CDR3 DNA: TGCGCCAGCACCCCAACGGGGGCCACAGATACGCAGTATTTT

J gene: TRBJ2-7
clone size: many
D gene: TRBD1
V gene: TRBV12-3/TRBV12-4
CDR3 protein: CASSSNPGTGGSYEQYF
CDR3 DNA: TGTGCCAGCAGTTCAAATCCCGGGACAGGGGGTTCCTACGAGCAGTACTTC

J gene: TRBJ1-1
clone size: many
D gene: NA
V gene: TRBV27
CDR3 protein: CASSLSMGGTEAFF
CDR3 DNA: TGTGCCAGCAGTTTGTCGATGGGGGGGACTGAAGCTTTCTTT

J gene: TRBJ1-1
clone size: many
D gene: TRBD1
V gene: TRBV4-1
CDR3 protein: CASSLPGQGETEAFF
CDR3 DNA: TGCGCCAGCAGCCTCCCAGGACAGGGAGAGACTGAAGCTTTCTTT

J gene: TRBJ2-3
clone size: few
D gene: NA
V gene: TRBV3-1
CDR3 protein: CASSWGYTDTQYF
CDR3 DNA: TGTGCCAGCAGCTGGGGTTACACAGATACGCAGTATTTT

J gene: TRBJ1-1
clone size: many
D gene: NA
V gene: TRBV4-2
CDR3 protein: CASSQGSGAGNTEAFF
CDR3 DNA: TGTGCCAGCAGCCAAGGTTCGGGTGCCGGGAACACTGAAGCTTTCTTT

J gene: TRBJ2-3
clone size: many
D gene: TRBD2
V gene: TRBV24-1
CDR3 protein: CATSDPLAGADTQYF
CDR3 DNA: TGTGCCACCAGTGACCCCTTAGCGGGAGCCGATACGCAGTATTTT

J gene: TRBJ2-4
clone size: few
D gene: NA
V gene: TRBV5-4
CDR3 protein: CASSRGEGGKVVNIQYF
CDR3 DNA: TGTGCCAGCAGCAGGGGGGAGGGCGGGAAGGTAGTGAACATTCAGTACTTC

J gene: TRBJ1-5
clone size: many
D gene: TRBD1
V gene: TRBV7-9
CDR3 protein: CASSPDRGQPQHF
CDR3 DNA: TGTGCCAGCAGCCCGGACAGGGGTCAGCCCCAGCATTTT

J gene: TRBJ1-2
clone size: many
D gene: NA
V gene: TRBV6-2/TRBV6-3
CDR3 protein: CASSFIRTDYGYTF
CDR3 DNA: TGTGCCAGCAGCTTTATCAGGACGGATTATGGCTACACCTTC

J gene: TRBJ2-7
clone size: few
D gene: TRBD1
V gene: TRBV19
CDR3 protein: CASSVLGTGGEQYF
CDR3 DNA: TGTGCCAGTAGTGTGCTCGGGACAGGGGGCGAGCAGTACTTC

J gene: TRBJ1-4
clone size: many
D gene: NA
V gene: TRBV5-1
CDR3 protein: CASSLSGPNEKLFF
CDR3 DNA: TGCGCCAGCAGCTTGTCCGGACCGAATGAAAAACTGTTTTTT

J gene: TRBJ2-3
clone size: many
D gene: TRBD2
V gene: TRBV10-3
CDR3 protein: CAISVAGGTDTQYF
CDR3 DNA: TGTGCCATCAGTGTGGCGGGGGGCACAGATACGCAGTATTTT